Listed below are T cell receptor beta chains from one sample, sequenced in a study of T cells after posttransplantation cyclophosphamide. Clones were sequenced by immunoSEQ multiplex PCR, and TCRdb holds only the in-frame ones, with some missing. The table lists about 9,900 clones, around 89% of them singletons. Sequencing used PBMCs, obtained after an allogeneic stem cell transplant with a calcineurin inhibitor and methotrexate. The receptors stem from a young adult male patient who received an allogeneic stem cell transplant from an unrelated donor, was CMV-positive, and had no GVHD. Some T cells may have originated in the graft donor. Both conserved end residues are part of each CDR3. The D gene is left open where the match is weak. Part of the rows lack a size; the others show once, few, many or a class for expanded clones.

TRBV7-8	TRBD1	.	13	TRBJ2-7	TGTGCCAGCAGCGTCGGACAGGCCTACGAGCAGTACTTC	CASSVGQAYEQYF
TRBV5-4	.	.	14	TRBJ2-3	TGTGCCAGCAGCCTCGGACTTAGCACAGATACGCAGTATTTT	CASSLGLSTDTQYF
TRBV18	.	.	17	TRBJ1-1	TGTGCCAGCTCACCCGTCCCCCAATCGGGGGGCGACACTGAAGCTTTCTTT	CASSPVPQSGGDTEAFF
TRBV7-9	TRBD2	.	14	TRBJ2-7	TGTGCCAGCAGCTGGACTAGGGGCTCCTACGAGCAGTACTTC	CASSWTRGSYEQYF
TRBV6-5	.	.	14	TRBJ2-2	TGTGCCAGCAGGATAACAGGGAACACCGGGGAGCTGTTTTTT	CASRITGNTGELFF
TRBV19	TRBD1	.	14	TRBJ2-7	TGTGCCAGTAGCAACGGACAGGGGGCCGAAGAGCAGTACTTC	CASSNGQGAEEQYF
TRBV5-1	.	.	12	TRBJ2-3	TGCGCCAGCAGGGCGACCGGGGATACGCAGTATTTT	CASRATGDTQYF
TRBV5-4	.	few	15	TRBJ1-1	TGTGCCAGCAGCTTGGCCCAGGACATGAACACTGAAGCTTTCTTT	CASSLAQDMNTEAFF
TRBV27	.	.	13	TRBJ1-3	TGTGCCAGCAGCCCTAGGGGCGGAAACACCATATATTTT	CASSPRGGNTIYF
TRBV7-9	.	.	17	TRBJ2-6	TGTGCCAGCAGCGCAGACTGGTTAAGCTCTGGGGCCAACGTCCTGACTTTC	CASSADWLSSGANVLTF
TRBV19	.	.	17	TRBJ2-1	TGTGCCAGTAGTACCCGAAAAGGGAGCGACCACTACAATGAGCAGTTCTTC	CASSTRKGSDHYNEQFF
TRBV21-1	.	.	15	TRBJ1-4	TGTGCCAGCACCCGAAACAGGGCGAGTCCCGAAAAACTGTTTTTT	CASTRNRASPEKLFF
TRBV18	.	.	16	TRBJ1-5	TGTGCCAGCTCACCACCCGACGGAGATAGCAATCAGCCCCAGCATTTT	CASSPPDGDSNQPQHF
TRBV9	.	.	13	TRBJ1-2	TGTGCCAGCAGCGTAAGGGACGCGGGGGGCTACACCTTC	CASSVRDAGGYTF
TRBV27	TRBD1	.	15	TRBJ1-1	TGTGCCAGCAGTCCCCAGAGGGGGCTGGGCACTGAAGCTTTCTTT	CASSPQRGLGTEAFF
TRBV6-1	TRBD1	.	17	TRBJ2-7	TGTGCCAGCAGTGCCTCCGATGGACAGGGACGTTCCTACGAGCAGTACTTC	CASSASDGQGRSYEQYF
TRBV19	.	.	15	TRBJ1-2	TGTGCCAGTATCAATCTCCCGGGGGGCGCGGGAGGCTACACCTTC	CASINLPGGAGGYTF
TRBV11-2	.	.	12	TRBJ2-5	TGTGCCAGCAGCCCCCGCCGGGAGACCCAGTACTTC	CASSPRRETQYF
TRBV27	.	.	16	TRBJ2-7	TGTGCCAGCAGTTTACCTCCGGGACACCAGGCCTACGAGCAGTACTTC	CASSLPPGHQAYEQYF
TRBV2	.	.	14	TRBJ2-7	TGTGCCAGCAGCCCACAGGGCATGTCCTACGAGCAGTACTTC	CASSPQGMSYEQYF
TRBV9	.	.	15	TRBJ2-4	TGTGCCAGCAGCCCCTCCCACTCGGGAAAAAACATTCAGTACTTC	CASSPSHSGKNIQYF
TRBV5-1	.	.	13	TRBJ2-4	TGCGCCAGCAGCTTACAGGGAGACGCCAGGCAGTACTTC	CASSLQGDARQYF
TRBV2	TRBD2	.	13	TRBJ2-1	TGTGCCAGCAGGACTAGCGGCTACAATGAGCAGTTCTTC	CASRTSGYNEQFF
TRBV10-3	TRBD2	.	14	TRBJ2-1	TGTGCCTCTCGGCGGAGCGGGAGCCACAATGAGCAGTTCTTC	CASRRSGSHNEQFF
TRBV28	.	.	13	TRBJ1-2	TGTGCCAGCGGATGGCCCCGGGACTATGGCTACACCTTC	CASGWPRDYGYTF
TRBV6-6	.	.	15	TRBJ2-2	TGTGCCAGCAGTTACTCCCCCGCGAACACCGGGGAGCTGTTTTTT	CASSYSPANTGELFF
TRBV14	TRBD2	.	15	TRBJ2-7	TGTGCCAGCAGCCAATTGGGAGGGCCCTCCTACGAGCAGTACTTC	CASSQLGGPSYEQYF
TRBV7-9	.	.	15	TRBJ2-3	TGTGCCAGCAGCTTACGCGGGGGCAGCACAGATACGCAGTATTTT	CASSLRGGSTDTQYF
TRBV4-2	.	.	15	TRBJ1-5	TGTGCCAGCAGCCAAGAGAACCTAGGGGGTCAGCCCCAGCATTTT	CASSQENLGGQPQHF
TRBV4-1	.	.	19	TRBJ2-3	TGCGCCAGCAGCCAACCGTACAAGGAAGGGAGATCTAGCACAGATACGCAGTATTTT	CASSQPYKEGRSSTDTQYF
TRBV7-2	.	.	16	TRBJ2-7	TGTGCCAGCAGCTTAGGCGGGCGAGCGAAGTCGGGCGAGCAGTACTTC	CASSLGGRAKSGEQYF
TRBV6-4	TRBD2	.	15	TRBJ2-1	TGTGCCAGCAGTGACTCTAGCGGGAGTTACAATGAGCAGTTCTTC	CASSDSSGSYNEQFF
TRBV5-4	TRBD1	.	12	TRBJ2-1	TGTGCCAGCAGCACAGGGGGCGCTGAGCAGTTCTTC	CASSTGGAEQFF
TRBV7-9	.	once	18	TRBJ2-2	TGTGCCAGCAGCTTCCGTTTATGGGCCGTATCGAACACCGGGGAGCTGTTTTTT	CASSFRLWAVSNTGELFF
TRBV27	TRBD1	.	16	TRBJ2-7	TGTGCCAGCAGTTTGGGCCGGGACAGGTTAGCCTACGAGCAGTACTTC	CASSLGRDRLAYEQYF
TRBV6-5	.	once	12	TRBJ1-1	TGTGCCCGACTTTACATGAACACTGAAGCTTTCTTT	CARLYMNTEAFF
TRBV5-8	.	.	14	TRBJ1-2	TGTGCCAGCAGCCCCTTGCGGGTTAACTATGGCTACACCTTC	CASSPLRVNYGYTF
TRBV5-3	TRBD1	.	14	TRBJ1-1	TGTGCCAGAAGTCCAGGGGGAGATGGTACTGAAGCTTTCTTT	CARSPGGDGTEAFF
TRBV19	TRBD1	.	20	TRBJ1-1	TGTGCCAGTAGTATAGGACAGGGGCAGGGGGCCCGAGGAGGGAACACTGAAGCTTTCTTT	CASSIGQGQGARGGNTEAFF
TRBV12-5	.	.	18	TRBJ2-1	TGTGCTAATACGGAGGCTAGTAGCCCTGTGGGCTCCTACAATGAGCAGTTCTTC	CANTEASSPVGSYNEQFF
TRBV10-3	.	few	15	TRBJ1-3	TGTGCCACGAGGGATGACACAAACCGTGGAAACACCATATATTTT	CATRDDTNRGNTIYF
TRBV4-2	.	.	12	TRBJ2-3	TGTGCCGCGGGTCGGGGCACAGATACGCAGTATTTT	CAAGRGTDTQYF
TRBV28	TRBD1	.	15	TRBJ1-1	TGTGCCAGCAGTTTATACCGACAGGGGGCCCCTGAAGCTTTCTTT	CASSLYRQGAPEAFF
TRBV9	.	.	15	TRBJ2-1	TGTGCCAGCAGCGTAGCGGGGGAGCCCTACAATGAGCAGTTCTTC	CASSVAGEPYNEQFF
TRBV7-2	.	.	19	TRBJ2-5	TGTGCCAGCAGCTTAGTCCGTGGTAGCCTGGACACCTCGAAAGAGACCCAGTACTTC	CASSLVRGSLDTSKETQYF